This is a list of T cell receptor beta chains from one sample in a study of blood T cell repertoires in COVID-19. Here immunoSEQ multiplex PCR was the method, and the copy in TCRdb shows in-frame clones only, minus some. Of more than 250,000 clones detected, roughly nine tenths appear once; the ten largest clones hold 3.6%. Material for sequencing was peripheral blood. The receptors were gathered from a man aged 18 to 35 with active or convalescent COVID-19. Each CDR3 is given with its conserved first and last residue. A D gene is named only where the DNA matches it firmly. Not every row has a clone size; where given, it reads once, few, many or a size class.

CDR3aa,CDR3nt,v_gene,j_gene,abundance,d_gene
CASSQGLQGPQHF,TGTGCCAGCAGTCAGGGTCTTCAGGGGCCCCAGCATTTT,TRBV14,TRBJ1-5,few,.
CASSRGGAGEETQYF,TGTGCCAGCAGCAGAGGGGGGGCCGGGGAGGAGACCCAGTACTTC,TRBV7-9,TRBJ2-5,.,.
CASTQRNSPLHF,TGTGCCAGCACCCAGCGCAATTCACCCCTCCACTTT,TRBV28,TRBJ1-6,.,.
CAIGTSGENTGELFF,TGTGCCATAGGGACTAGCGGGGAGAACACCGGGGAGCTGTTTTTT,TRBV10-3,TRBJ2-2,.,TRBD2
CASSLVSGFTDTQYF,TGTGCCAGCAGCTTAGTATCGGGGTTCACAGATACGCAGTATTTT,TRBV11-2,TRBJ2-3,once,.
CASRLMEGRDEQYF,TGTGCCAGCAGGCTCATGGAGGGAAGGGACGAGCAGTACTTC,TRBV27,TRBJ2-7,.,.
CASSYSGRESTDTQYF,TGTGCCAGCAGTTACTCAGGGCGGGAGAGCACAGATACGCAGTATTTT,TRBV6-5,TRBJ2-3,once,TRBD2
CASRMHREGETQYF,TGTGCCAGCAGGATGCACAGGGAGGGGGAGACCCAGTACTTC,TRBV27,TRBJ2-5,.,.
CASSSRGNTEAFF,TGTGCCAGCAGCAGTAGGGGGAACACTGAAGCTTTCTTT,TRBV11-2,TRBJ1-1,.,.
CASSPYRAGANVLTF,TGCGCCAGCAGCCCGTACAGGGCTGGGGCCAACGTCCTGACTTTC,TRBV5-1,TRBJ2-6,.,.
CASSKTVFSGNTIYF,TGTGCCAGCAGTAAGACAGTTTTTTCTGGAAACACCATATATTTT,TRBV6-5,TRBJ1-3,few,.
CASSSQRVANTGELFF,TGTGCCAGCAGCTCCCAGCGGGTGGCGAACACCGGGGAGCTGTTTTTT,TRBV7-2,TRBJ2-2,.,.
CAWSVRSRNTIYF,TGTGCCTGGAGTGTACGGTCCCGAAACACCATATATTTT,TRBV30,TRBJ1-3,.,.
CASSQGWRNTIYF,TGTGCCAGCAGCCAAGGTTGGCGGAACACCATATATTTT,TRBV14,TRBJ1-3,.,.
CASSQGGAGRGGYTF,TGTGCCAGCAGCCAAGGAGGGGCGGGGCGTGGAGGCTACACCTTC,TRBV14,TRBJ1-2,.,.
CASSQEGGRDSYNEQFF,TGTGCCAGCAGCCAAGAAGGAGGGAGGGACTCCTACAATGAGCAGTTCTTC,TRBV4-2,TRBJ2-1,.,TRBD2
CASSFELSFNSPLHF,TGTGCCAGCAGTTTTGAGCTTTCCTTTAATTCACCCCTCCACTTT,TRBV27,TRBJ1-6,.,.
CASSLEGVTPGGGYTF,TGCGCCAGCAGCTTGGAGGGCGTGACACCCGGGGGGGGCTACACCTTC,TRBV5-1,TRBJ1-2,.,.
CASRDRTVSNTLHF,TGTGCCAGTAGGGACAGGACCGTATCGAATACCCTCCACTTT,TRBV19,TRBJ1-6,.,TRBD1
CASSEEGQGNEKLFF,TGTGCCAGCAGCGAGGAGGGACAGGGGAATGAAAAACTGTTTTTT,TRBV9,TRBJ1-4,.,TRBD1
CASSLTGLGTEAFF,TGTGCCAGCTCCCTCACAGGGCTGGGGACTGAAGCTTTCTTT,TRBV18,TRBJ1-1,.,.
CASSPGTGGATGELFF,TGTGCCAGCTCACCAGGAACGGGGGGTGCAACCGGGGAGCTGTTTTTT,TRBV18,TRBJ2-2,.,TRBD2
CASSRDSPTENEKLFF,TGTGCCAGCAGTAGGGACAGTCCGACGGAGAATGAAAAACTGTTTTTT,TRBV2,TRBJ1-4,once,TRBD1
CSASSLLAGGAAFQETQYF,TGCAGTGCTAGTTCCTTACTAGCGGGAGGTGCGGCATTCCAAGAGACCCAGTACTTC,TRBV20-1,TRBJ2-5,.,TRBD2
CATSDPPGQGAYEKLFF,TGTGCCACCAGTGATCCTCCCGGGCAGGGGGCGTATGAAAAACTGTTTTTT,TRBV24-1,TRBJ1-4,.,TRBD1
CAWGTGADYGYTF,TGTGCCTGGGGGACAGGGGCGGACTATGGCTACACCTTC,TRBV30,TRBJ1-2,.,TRBD1
CASSLRGGGYSEQFF,TGTGCCAGCAGCCTCCGTGGGGGGGGATACAGTGAGCAGTTCTTC,TRBV11-3,TRBJ2-1,.,TRBD2
CASTLQDSYGYTF,TGTGCCAGCACCCTACAGGATAGCTATGGCTACACCTTC,TRBV6-5,TRBJ1-2,once,.
CASSLGVSGGVEKLFF,TGTGCCAGCAGCTTAGGCGTAAGCGGAGGAGTAGAAAAACTGTTTTTT,TRBV11-2,TRBJ1-4,.,.
CASSSPGAGETYEQYF,TGTGCCAGTAGCAGCCCCGGAGCGGGAGAGACCTACGAGCAGTACTTC,TRBV19,TRBJ2-7,once,TRBD2
CASSQGVSYEQYF,TGCGCCAGCAGTCAGGGGGTGTCCTACGAGCAGTACTTC,TRBV4-1,TRBJ2-7,.,TRBD1
CASSQGLYNEQFF,TGCGCCAGCAGCCAAGGGCTCTACAATGAGCAGTTCTTC,TRBV4-1,TRBJ2-1,.,.
CASSLRGPSYNEQFF,TGTGCCAGCAGTTTACGTGGGCCCTCCTACAATGAGCAGTTCTTC,TRBV27,TRBJ2-1,.,.
CASRGTLHTQYF,TGTGCCAGCAGAGGGACTCTCCATACGCAGTATTTT,TRBV25-1,TRBJ2-3,.,.
CASIGGEVSDTQYF,TGTGCCAGCATAGGTGGAGAGGTTTCAGATACGCAGTATTTT,TRBV2,TRBJ2-3,.,.
CASSFGRIIATEAFF,TGTGCCAGCAGCTTTGGAAGGATCATAGCCACTGAAGCTTTCTTT,TRBV5-5,TRBJ1-1,.,.
CASSLQGAGTEAFF,TGTGCCAGCAGCTTACAGGGGGCGGGCACTGAAGCTTTCTTT,TRBV7-3,TRBJ1-1,.,TRBD1
CASRGSGTAFEQYF,TGTGCCAGCAGGGGTTCCGGGACTGCGTTCGAGCAGTACTTC,TRBV6-6,TRBJ2-7,.,.
CASTPGQGHYEQYF,TGTGCCAGCACCCCGGGACAGGGGCACTACGAGCAGTACTTC,TRBV5-5,TRBJ2-7,.,TRBD1
CASSPGQGRQPQHF,TGTGCCAGCAGCCCAGGACAGGGCCGTCAGCCCCAGCATTTT,TRBV6-5,TRBJ1-5,once,TRBD1
CASGPGSTVETQYF,TGCGCCAGCGGCCCGGGATCCACGGTGGAGACCCAGTACTTC,TRBV5-1,TRBJ2-5,.,.
CASSLPDRGHEQYF,TGTGCCAGCAGTTTACCCGACAGGGGGCACGAGCAGTACTTC,TRBV28,TRBJ2-7,.,TRBD1